This note documents a single TCR beta chain sequence. What it binds is unknown. The data stem from a study of PD-1 blockade in classical Hodgkin lymphoma. The study's findings and limits: By C4D1, CD4+ diversity increased significantly, especially in complete responders. Exclusion applied to patients who initiated nivolumab less than 1 year following ASCT. Relapsed/refractory patients reportedly had the lowest baseline TCR diversity, below newly diagnosed patients, who were below healthy donors.

Generated by immunoSEQ multiplex PCR, the TCRdb table keeps only in-frame clones and is missing some. The repertoire holds about 46,000 clones, with around 72% as singletons. Trimming shortened V by 0 bases and J by 2 bases, and 10 bases separated the two germline ends. The germline gives CDR1 SGHRS, CDR2 YFSETQ. There are 15 residues in the CDR3. No patient escaped relapse after autologous stem cell transplantation, and brentuximab vedotin exposure varied. The rearrangement joins TRBV5-1 to TRBJ2-3; perhaps TRBD1 as D (6 bases). The sequence came from a human donor with classical Hodgkin lymphoma. Sample: peripheral blood mononuclear cells (PBMCs), taken at baseline. CDR3 bases: TGCGCCAGCAGCTTGGGGGCAGGGGCCACAGATACGCAGTATTTT. This gives the protein CASSLGAGATDTQYF.